These T cell receptor beta chains were read from a single sample in a study of technical replicates of blood from several donors. The assay was immunoSEQ multiplex PCR, and TCRdb's table has in-frame clones only and misses some. This sample has some 80,000 clones, with approximately 96% found just once. Sequencing was carried out using T cells isolated from PBMCs. These receptors originate from a human donor in good health. Both conserved end residues are part of each CDR3. D genes are given only for firm matches. Part of the rows lack a size; the others show once, few, many or a class for expanded clones.

j_gene: TRBJ1-1
d_gene: .
v_gene: TRBV10-3
abundance: .
CDR3aa: CAIQRGEGTEAFF
CDR3nt: TGTGCCATTCAGAGAGGGGAGGGCACTGAAGCTTTCTTT

j_gene: TRBJ2-1
d_gene: TRBD2
v_gene: TRBV4-2
abundance: .
CDR3aa: CASSQDRAGAYNEQFF
CDR3nt: TGTGCCAGCAGCCAAGACAGAGCGGGAGCCTACAATGAGCAGTTCTTC

j_gene: TRBJ2-7
d_gene: .
v_gene: TRBV14
abundance: .
CDR3aa: CASSPRGLSYEQYF
CDR3nt: TGTGCCAGCAGCCCTCGTGGACTCTCCTACGAGCAGTACTTC

j_gene: TRBJ2-3
d_gene: TRBD2
v_gene: TRBV7-2
abundance: .
CDR3aa: CASSWKEREGLPPDTQYF
CDR3nt: TGTGCCAGCAGCTGGAAGGAGAGGGAGGGCCTTCCGCCAGATACGCAGTATTTT

j_gene: TRBJ2-3
d_gene: TRBD2
v_gene: TRBV4-1
abundance: once
CDR3aa: CASSQISGSVADTQYF
CDR3nt: TGCGCCAGCAGCCAAATTAGCGGGAGCGTAGCAGATACGCAGTATTTT

j_gene: TRBJ2-1
d_gene: TRBD2
v_gene: TRBV4-1
abundance: .
CDR3aa: CASSQDRTRGMGEQFF
CDR3nt: TGCGCCAGCAGCCAAGACCGGACTAGGGGAATGGGTGAGCAGTTCTTC

j_gene: TRBJ1-2
d_gene: .
v_gene: TRBV13
abundance: .
CDR3aa: CASSFFREELGGYTF
CDR3nt: TGTGCCAGCAGCTTTTTCAGGGAAGAACTGGGTGGCTACACCTTC

j_gene: TRBJ2-7
d_gene: TRBD2
v_gene: TRBV9
abundance: .
CDR3aa: CASSPGTSGLYEQYF
CDR3nt: TGTGCCAGCAGCCCCGGGACTAGCGGGCTATACGAGCAGTACTTC

j_gene: TRBJ1-4
d_gene: .
v_gene: TRBV21-1
abundance: .
CDR3aa: CASNARRNEKLFF
CDR3nt: TGTGCCAGCAACGCGAGGAGAAATGAAAAACTGTTTTTT

j_gene: TRBJ1-3
d_gene: .
v_gene: TRBV9
abundance: .
CDR3aa: CASSPGSGNTIYF
CDR3nt: TGTGCCAGCAGCCCAGGCTCTGGAAACACCATATATTTT

j_gene: TRBJ2-7
d_gene: .
v_gene: TRBV5-6
abundance: .
CDR3aa: CASSLAAGLGEQYF
CDR3nt: TGTGCCAGCAGCTTGGCGGCGGGATTAGGCGAGCAGTACTTC

j_gene: TRBJ2-1
d_gene: TRBD1
v_gene: TRBV29-1
abundance: .
CDR3aa: CSGHRGQQFF
CDR3nt: TGCAGCGGCCACAGGGGTCAGCAGTTCTTC

j_gene: TRBJ2-1
d_gene: .
v_gene: TRBV9
abundance: .
CDR3aa: CASSVGRATLNEQFF
CDR3nt: TGTGCCAGCAGCGTAGGGAGGGCCACTTTAAATGAGCAGTTCTTC

j_gene: TRBJ1-1
d_gene: .
v_gene: TRBV6-1
abundance: once
CDR3aa: CASSEEGLNTEAFF
CDR3nt: TGTGCCAGCAGTGAGGAGGGTTTGAACACTGAAGCTTTCTTT

j_gene: TRBJ2-1
d_gene: TRBD1
v_gene: TRBV11-3
abundance: .
CDR3aa: CASTPQGYNEQFF
CDR3nt: TGTGCCAGCACCCCACAGGGGTACAATGAGCAGTTCTTC

j_gene: TRBJ2-7
d_gene: .
v_gene: TRBV5-1
abundance: .
CDR3aa: CASSWTGDLTSYEQYF
CDR3nt: TGCGCCAGCAGCTGGACCGGGGACTTAACCTCCTACGAGCAGTACTTC

j_gene: TRBJ2-7
d_gene: .
v_gene: TRBV11-2
abundance: .
CDR3aa: CASSLGRGNPTYEQYF
CDR3nt: TGTGCCAGCAGCTTAGGGCGGGGAAATCCAACCTACGAGCAGTACTTC

j_gene: TRBJ1-4
d_gene: .
v_gene: TRBV6-6
abundance: .
CDR3aa: CASSRSQGIEKLFF
CDR3nt: TGTGCCAGCAGTCGCAGTCAGGGGATTGAAAAACTGTTTTTT

j_gene: TRBJ2-2
d_gene: .
v_gene: TRBV29-1
abundance: .
CDR3aa: CSVVVNTGELFF
CDR3nt: TGCAGCGTTGTCGTGAACACCGGGGAGCTGTTTTTT

j_gene: TRBJ1-1
d_gene: .
v_gene: TRBV4-1
abundance: once
CDR3aa: CASSRAGAGDGTEAFF
CDR3nt: TGCGCCAGCAGCCGAGCAGGGGCAGGGGATGGCACTGAAGCTTTCTTT

j_gene: TRBJ2-5
d_gene: TRBD1
v_gene: TRBV7-9
abundance: once
CDR3aa: CASSPQTGEGETQYF
CDR3nt: TGTGCCAGCAGCCCGCAGACAGGGGAAGGAGAGACCCAGTACTTC

j_gene: TRBJ2-7
d_gene: TRBD1
v_gene: TRBV29-1
abundance: .
CDR3aa: CSVQGAPGYEQYF
CDR3nt: TGCAGCGTTCAGGGGGCTCCAGGGTACGAGCAGTACTTC

j_gene: TRBJ2-2
d_gene: TRBD1
v_gene: TRBV9
abundance: few
CDR3aa: CASSVGTGFAGELFF
CDR3nt: TGTGCCAGCAGCGTTGGGACAGGTTTCGCCGGGGAGCTGTTTTTT

j_gene: TRBJ2-7
d_gene: TRBD2
v_gene: TRBV9
abundance: .
CDR3aa: CASNPAGTSGYEQYF
CDR3nt: TGTGCCAGCAACCCGGCAGGGACTAGCGGGTACGAGCAGTACTTC

j_gene: TRBJ2-2
d_gene: TRBD1
v_gene: TRBV11-2
abundance: .
CDR3aa: CASSWDRRNTGELFF
CDR3nt: TGTGCCAGCAGCTGGGACAGAAGAAACACCGGGGAGCTGTTTTTT

j_gene: TRBJ2-3
d_gene: .
v_gene: TRBV5-1
abundance: .
CDR3aa: CASSLGWQGRLTDTQYF
CDR3nt: TGCGCCAGCAGCTTGGGGTGGCAGGGGCGTTTGACAGATACGCAGTATTTT

j_gene: TRBJ2-7
d_gene: TRBD1
v_gene: TRBV6-6
abundance: .
CDR3aa: CASSYPGTGSMEYF
CDR3nt: TGTGCCAGCAGTTACCCCGGGACAGGGTCGATGGAGTACTTC

j_gene: TRBJ2-3
d_gene: TRBD2
v_gene: TRBV11-2
abundance: .
CDR3aa: CASSLEITSGFVTDTQYF
CDR3nt: TGTGCCAGCAGCTTAGAAATCACTAGCGGGTTCGTCACAGATACGCAGTATTTT

j_gene: TRBJ2-7
d_gene: .
v_gene: TRBV6-5
abundance: .
CDR3aa: CASRKGLYEQYF
CDR3nt: TGTGCCAGCAGGAAGGGACTCTACGAGCAGTACTTC

j_gene: TRBJ2-5
d_gene: TRBD1
v_gene: TRBV5-1
abundance: .
CDR3aa: CASTGQGSETQYF
CDR3nt: TGCGCCAGCACCGGACAGGGGTCAGAGACCCAGTACTTC

j_gene: TRBJ2-1
d_gene: .
v_gene: TRBV13
abundance: .
CDR3aa: CASSLAGGSWDLF
CDR3nt: TGTGCCAGCAGCTTAGCTGGGGGGTCGTGGGATCTCTTC

j_gene: TRBJ2-7
d_gene: TRBD1
v_gene: TRBV7-2
abundance: .
CDR3aa: CASSLRHRGTYEQYF
CDR3nt: TGTGCCAGCAGCTTACGTCACAGGGGAACCTACGAGCAGTACTTC

j_gene: TRBJ2-5
d_gene: .
v_gene: TRBV18
abundance: .
CDR3aa: CASSPTGRPGETQYF
CDR3nt: TGTGCCAGCTCACCCACAGGTCGTCCAGGGGAGACCCAGTACTTC

j_gene: TRBJ2-7
d_gene: .
v_gene: TRBV5-1
abundance: .
CDR3aa: CASSFEALSYEQYF
CDR3nt: TGCGCCAGCAGCTTTGAGGCCCTCTCCTACGAGCAGTACTTC

j_gene: TRBJ1-1
d_gene: .
v_gene: TRBV9
abundance: .
CDR3aa: CASSVAFNTEAFF
CDR3nt: TGTGCCAGCAGCGTAGCTTTCAACACTGAAGCTTTCTTT

j_gene: TRBJ1-5
d_gene: .
v_gene: TRBV15
abundance: .
CDR3aa: CATSGGTIGGSNQPQHF
CDR3nt: TGTGCCACCAGCGGCGGAACTATCGGGGGTAGCAATCAGCCCCAGCATTTT

j_gene: TRBJ2-7
d_gene: TRBD2
v_gene: TRBV15
abundance: .
CDR3aa: CATSRYRKREESYEQYF
CDR3nt: TGTGCCACCAGCAGATATCGAAAGCGGGAGGAATCCTACGAGCAGTACTTC

j_gene: TRBJ2-7
d_gene: .
v_gene: TRBV7-9
abundance: .
CDR3aa: CASSLALYEQYF
CDR3nt: TGTGCCAGCAGCTTAGCACTCTACGAGCAGTACTTC

j_gene: TRBJ1-4
d_gene: .
v_gene: TRBV19
abundance: .
CDR3aa: CASSIVAVNEKLFF
CDR3nt: TGTGCCAGTAGTATAGTAGCGGTTAATGAAAAACTGTTTTTT

j_gene: TRBJ2-1
d_gene: .
v_gene: TRBV10-3
abundance: .
CDR3aa: CAVGYSGSRFGEQFF
CDR3nt: TGTGCCGTAGGTTATAGCGGTTCCCGCTTTGGGGAGCAGTTCTTC

j_gene: TRBJ2-2
d_gene: .
v_gene: TRBV5-1
abundance: .
CDR3aa: CASSLSTSSPGELFF
CDR3nt: TGCGCCAGCAGCTTGTCAACTAGCTCACCCGGGGAGCTGTTTTTT

j_gene: TRBJ1-5
d_gene: TRBD1
v_gene: TRBV7-2
abundance: once
CDR3aa: CASSTARDRSQHF
CDR3nt: TGTGCCAGCAGCACCGCCCGGGACAGGTCCCAGCATTTT

j_gene: TRBJ1-1
d_gene: .
v_gene: TRBV28
abundance: .
CDR3aa: CAATANMNTEAFF
CDR3nt: TGTGCCGCGACTGCGAATATGAACACTGAAGCTTTCTTT

j_gene: TRBJ2-3
d_gene: TRBD1
v_gene: TRBV9
abundance: .
CDR3aa: CASSVDRGSDTQYF
CDR3nt: TGTGCCAGCAGCGTAGACAGGGGCTCAGATACGCAGTATTTT

j_gene: TRBJ2-1
d_gene: .
v_gene: TRBV7-9
abundance: .
CDR3aa: CASSGVLDEQFF
CDR3nt: TGTGCCAGCAGCGGAGTGCTCGATGAGCAGTTCTTC

j_gene: TRBJ2-1
d_gene: .
v_gene: TRBV7-9
abundance: .
CDR3aa: CASSLARGEQFF
CDR3nt: TGTGCCAGCAGCTTAGCGCGGGGAGAGCAGTTCTTC

j_gene: TRBJ2-1
d_gene: TRBD2
v_gene: TRBV7-9
abundance: .
CDR3aa: CASSLYLAEHNEQFF
CDR3nt: TGTGCCAGCAGCTTATATCTAGCGGAGCACAATGAGCAGTTCTTC

j_gene: TRBJ2-1
d_gene: .
v_gene: TRBV5-6
abundance: once
CDR3aa: CASSSTGSTSYNEQFF
CDR3nt: TGTGCCAGCAGCTCAACAGGGTCTACCTCCTACAATGAGCAGTTCTTC